This T cell receptor beta chain was sequenced in a study of Graves' ophthalmopathy and Graves' hyperthyroidism. Amplification targeted the TCR beta CDR3 regions, with RNA transcripts as the source material. The first-round RT-PCR employed HTBI primers together with the Qiagen OneStep RT-PCR kit. A multiplex PCR was then performed as the second round. TCRdb redid the calling of the multiplex PCR reads with MiXCR, one entry per CDR3 protein. The sample consists of 580,000 or so distinct CDR3 sequences, less than 45% of them appearing once. A word on this clonotype: A much larger clone lies a single base off, so this may be a read error.

The CDR3 sequence is 13 residues long. Germline V gives CDR1 SEHNR, CDR2 FQNEAQ (reference sequence). The TCR was taken from an adult man with Graves' hyperthyroidism. J is TRBJ1-1 and V is TRBV7-9, with D uncertain. The sample consisted of peripheral blood or thyroid tissue (not recorded which). The CDR3 here is CASSLSGYTVAFF. DNA of the CDR3: TGTGCCAGCAGTTTATCTGGTTACACTGTAGCTTTCTTT.